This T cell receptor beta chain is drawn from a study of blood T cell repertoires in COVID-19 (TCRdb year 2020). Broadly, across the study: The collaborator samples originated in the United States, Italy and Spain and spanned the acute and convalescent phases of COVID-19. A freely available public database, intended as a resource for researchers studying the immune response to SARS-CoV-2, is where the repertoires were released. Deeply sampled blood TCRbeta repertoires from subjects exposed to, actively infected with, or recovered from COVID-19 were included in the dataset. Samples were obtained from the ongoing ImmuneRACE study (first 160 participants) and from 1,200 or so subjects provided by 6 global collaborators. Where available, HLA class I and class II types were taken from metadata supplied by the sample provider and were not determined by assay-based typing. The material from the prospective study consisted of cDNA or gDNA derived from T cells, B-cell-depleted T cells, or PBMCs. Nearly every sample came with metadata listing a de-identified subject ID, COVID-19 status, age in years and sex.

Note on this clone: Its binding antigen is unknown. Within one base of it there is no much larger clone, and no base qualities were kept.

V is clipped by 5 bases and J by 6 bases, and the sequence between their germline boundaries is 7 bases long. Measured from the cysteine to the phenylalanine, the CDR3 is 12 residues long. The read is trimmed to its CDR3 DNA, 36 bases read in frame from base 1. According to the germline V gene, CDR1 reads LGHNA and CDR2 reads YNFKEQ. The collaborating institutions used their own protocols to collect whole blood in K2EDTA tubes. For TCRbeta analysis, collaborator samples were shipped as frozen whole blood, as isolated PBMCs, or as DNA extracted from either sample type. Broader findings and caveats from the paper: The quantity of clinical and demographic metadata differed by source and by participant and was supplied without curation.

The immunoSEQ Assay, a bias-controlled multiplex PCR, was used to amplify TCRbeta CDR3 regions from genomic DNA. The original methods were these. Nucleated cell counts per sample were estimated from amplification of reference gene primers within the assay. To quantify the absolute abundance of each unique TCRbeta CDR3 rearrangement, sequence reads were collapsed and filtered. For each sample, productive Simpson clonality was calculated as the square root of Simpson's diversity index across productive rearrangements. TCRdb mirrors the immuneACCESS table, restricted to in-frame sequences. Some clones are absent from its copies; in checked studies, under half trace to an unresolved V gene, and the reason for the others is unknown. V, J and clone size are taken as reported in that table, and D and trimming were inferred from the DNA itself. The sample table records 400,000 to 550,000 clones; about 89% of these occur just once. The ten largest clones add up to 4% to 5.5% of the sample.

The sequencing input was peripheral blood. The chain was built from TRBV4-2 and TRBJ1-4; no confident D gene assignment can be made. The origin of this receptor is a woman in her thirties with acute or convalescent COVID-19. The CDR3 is CASSEEDEKLFF. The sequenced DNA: TGTGCCAGCAGCGAGGAGGATGAAAAACTGTTTTTT.